The present T cell receptor (beta chain) was sequenced within a study of OX40 agonist ivuxolimab in advanced cancers. This clone was counted between two and nine times. The junction departs from the called germline gene at one end, perhaps through a read error. Libraries were prepared by immunoSEQ multiplex PCR; TCRdb keeps only in-frame clonotypes and omits some of them. The table has about 56,000 clones, 82% seen once. CDR3 length equals 14 residues. Germline V gene sequence: CDR1 SGHRS, CDR2 YFSETQ. This sequence was found in an adult with an advanced solid tumor such as melanoma, head and neck, liver or kidney cancer. J is TRBJ2-7 and V is TRBV5-1; D is perhaps TRBD1 (5 bases). The sequencing here drew on CD4+ or CD8+ T cells sorted from blood, taken in a trial of the OX40 agonist ivuxolimab. This chain's CDR3 is CASSLLAGSSEQYF. The CDR3 region has the DNA TGCGCCAGCAGCTTGCTCGCAGGGTCCTCCGAGCAGTACTTC.